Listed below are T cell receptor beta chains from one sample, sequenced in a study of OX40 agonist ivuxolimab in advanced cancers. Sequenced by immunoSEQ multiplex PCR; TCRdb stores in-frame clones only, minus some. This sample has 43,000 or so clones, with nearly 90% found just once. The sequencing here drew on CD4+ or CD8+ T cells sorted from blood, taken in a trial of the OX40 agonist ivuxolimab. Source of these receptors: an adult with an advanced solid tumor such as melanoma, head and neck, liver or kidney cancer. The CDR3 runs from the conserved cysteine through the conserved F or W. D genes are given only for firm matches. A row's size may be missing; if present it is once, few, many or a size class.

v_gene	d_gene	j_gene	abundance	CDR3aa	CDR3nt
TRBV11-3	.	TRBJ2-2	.	CASSLNAETGELFF	TGTGCCAGCAGTCTAAATGCGGAAACCGGGGAGCTGTTTTTT
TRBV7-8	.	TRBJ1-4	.	CASSPRVSRGKLFF	TGTGCCAGCAGCCCCCGGGTCTCCAGGGGAAAACTGTTTTTT
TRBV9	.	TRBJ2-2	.	CASSVDAGGELFF	TGTGCCAGCAGCGTAGACGCGGGCGGGGAGCTGTTTTTT
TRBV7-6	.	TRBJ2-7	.	CASSLRGGAYEQYF	TGTGCCAGCAGCCTAAGAGGGGGGGCCTACGAGCAGTACTTC
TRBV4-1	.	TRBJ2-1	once	CASSQVVGGSYNEQFF	TGCGCCAGCAGCCAAGTGGTGGGGGGCTCCTACAATGAGCAGTTCTTC
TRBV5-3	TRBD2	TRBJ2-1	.	CARSVGGGRRGFSEQFF	TGTGCCAGAAGCGTGGGCGGGGGTCGACGGGGGTTCAGTGAGCAGTTCTTC
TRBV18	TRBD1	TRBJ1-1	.	CASSSQGDRNTEAFF	TGTGCCAGCTCTTCACAAGGGGACAGAAACACTGAAGCTTTCTTT
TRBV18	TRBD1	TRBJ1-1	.	CASSPLTGGGTEAFF	TGTGCCAGCTCACCCTTAACAGGGGGAGGCACTGAAGCTTTCTTT
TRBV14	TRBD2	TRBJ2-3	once	CASSQMLLAGGDTQYF	TGTGCCAGCAGCCAAATGCTACTAGCGGGAGGAGATACGCAGTATTTT
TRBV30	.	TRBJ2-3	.	CAWSVDGDTQYF	TGTGCCTGGAGTGTTGATGGAGATACGCAGTATTTT
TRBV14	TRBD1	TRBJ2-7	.	CASSQDDRASHYEQYF	TGTGCCAGCAGCCAAGACGACAGGGCGTCTCACTACGAGCAGTACTTC
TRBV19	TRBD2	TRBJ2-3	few	CASSISLAGTRTQYF	TGTGCCAGTAGTATTAGCCTAGCGGGAACGCGTACGCAGTATTTT
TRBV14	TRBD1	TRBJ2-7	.	CASSQGTGIVLEQYF	TGTGCCAGCAGCCAAGGGACAGGCATAGTACTTGAGCAGTACTTC
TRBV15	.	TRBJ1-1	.	CATSRSPGEYNTEAFF	TGTGCCACCAGCAGATCACCGGGGGAATACAACACTGAAGCTTTCTTT
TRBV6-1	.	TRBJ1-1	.	CASRDSANTEAFF	TGTGCCAGCAGGGACAGTGCGAACACTGAAGCTTTCTTT
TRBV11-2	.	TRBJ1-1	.	CASSLRQAREAFF	TGTGCCAGCAGCTTAAGACAGGCCAGAGAAGCTTTCTTT
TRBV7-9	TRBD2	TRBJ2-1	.	CASSFETSGRNEQFF	TGTGCCAGCAGCTTCGAGACTAGCGGGAGGAATGAGCAGTTCTTC
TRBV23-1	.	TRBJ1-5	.	CASSQKGRNQPQHF	TGCGCCAGCAGTCAGAAGGGTCGCAATCAGCCCCAGCATTTT
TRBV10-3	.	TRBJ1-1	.	CAISESIGLGAFF	TGTGCCATCAGTGAGTCCATCGGTCTGGGAGCTTTCTTT
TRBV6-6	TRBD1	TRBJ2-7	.	CASSTTGTAEQYF	TGTGCCAGCAGTACCACCGGGACAGCCGAGCAGTACTTC
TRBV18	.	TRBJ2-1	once	CASSLTTPGASLGHEQFF	TGTGCCAGCTCACTTACTACCCCTGGGGCTAGCTTAGGACATGAGCAGTTCTTC
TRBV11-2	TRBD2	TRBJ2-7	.	CASSSLSGNYEQYF	TGTGCCAGCAGCTCCCTTAGCGGGAACTACGAGCAGTACTTC
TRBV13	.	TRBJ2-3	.	CASSPIYNLRTPASTDTQYF	TGTGCCAGCAGCCCAATATACAACCTCAGGACACCCGCTAGCACAGATACGCAGTATTTT
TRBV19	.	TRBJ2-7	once	CASSTYGGYEQYF	TGTGCCAGTAGTACCTATGGGGGGTACGAGCAGTACTTC
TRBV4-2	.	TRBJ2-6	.	CASSQDHRASGANVLTF	TGTGCCAGCAGCCAAGATCACAGGGCGTCTGGGGCCAACGTCCTGACTTTC
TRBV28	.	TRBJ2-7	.	CASSLLARSVGEQYF	TGTGCCAGCAGTTTATTGGCCAGGAGCGTCGGGGAGCAGTACTTC
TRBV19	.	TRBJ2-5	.	CASAGGTFGETQYF	TGTGCCAGCGCGGGCGGGACCTTCGGGGAGACCCAGTACTTC
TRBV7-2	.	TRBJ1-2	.	CASSSSIGNGGYTF	TGTGCCAGCAGCTCGAGTATAGGGAACGGGGGCTACACCTTC
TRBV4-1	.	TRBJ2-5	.	CASSQHGTQRETQYF	TGCGCCAGCAGCCAACACGGGACACAGAGAGAGACCCAGTACTTC
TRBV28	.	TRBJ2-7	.	CASGTPGPSPLSNYEQYF	TGTGCCAGCGGGACCCCGGGACCCAGTCCCCTCTCCAACTACGAGCAGTACTTC
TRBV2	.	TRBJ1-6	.	CASRRAAGGSPLHF	TGTGCCAGCCGCCGGGCCGCGGGGGGTTCACCCCTCCACTTT
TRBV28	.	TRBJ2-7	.	CASSLRGVEQYF	TGTGCCAGCAGTTTACGTGGTGTCGAGCAGTACTTC
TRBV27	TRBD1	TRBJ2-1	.	CASSPGQGNYNEQFF	TGTGCCAGCTCCCCCGGACAGGGGAACTACAATGAGCAGTTCTTC
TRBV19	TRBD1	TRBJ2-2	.	CASSIIGTGGNTGELFF	TGTGCCAGTAGTATAATCGGGACAGGGGGCAACACCGGGGAGCTGTTTTTT
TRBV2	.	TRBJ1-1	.	CASSSFGEGKAFF	TGTGCCAGCAGTTCTTTCGGGGAGGGAAAAGCTTTCTTT
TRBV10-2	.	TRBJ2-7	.	CASSPPGTEQYF	TGCGCCAGCTCCCCACCGGGGACCGAGCAGTACTTC
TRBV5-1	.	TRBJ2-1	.	CASSEAGFEQFF	TGCGCCAGCAGCGAAGCGGGCTTTGAGCAGTTCTTC
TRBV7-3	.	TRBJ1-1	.	CASSLGPGQGNTEAFF	TGTGCCAGCAGCTTAGGTCCGGGGCAGGGGAACACTGAAGCTTTCTTT
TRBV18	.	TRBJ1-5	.	CASSPSTGNRDQPQHF	TGTGCCAGCTCACCAAGCACCGGGAACAGGGATCAGCCCCAGCATTTT
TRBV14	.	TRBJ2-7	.	CASSQEGWGKGRYEQYF	TGTGCCAGCAGCCAAGAAGGATGGGGGAAGGGACGCTACGAGCAGTACTTC
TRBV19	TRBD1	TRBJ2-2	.	CASSTPGQGKTGELFF	TGTGCCAGTAGTACGCCGGGACAGGGGAAAACCGGGGAGCTGTTTTTT
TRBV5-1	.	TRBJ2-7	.	CASRSTGYEQYF	TGCGCCAGCAGGTCCACTGGCTACGAGCAGTACTTC
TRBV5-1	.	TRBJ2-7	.	CASSLASQWVYEQYF	TGCGCCAGCAGCTTGGCATCCCAGTGGGTATACGAGCAGTACTTC
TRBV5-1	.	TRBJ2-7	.	CASSLSSYEQYF	TGTGCCAGCAGCTTGTCCTCGTACGAGCAGTACTTC
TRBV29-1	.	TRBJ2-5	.	CSLLEDLQETQYF	TGCAGCCTCCTAGAGGACCTACAAGAGACCCAGTACTTC
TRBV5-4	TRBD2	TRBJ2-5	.	CASSSPTSGTRGTQYF	TGTGCCAGCAGCTCACCGACTAGCGGGACCCGAGGGACCCAGTACTTC
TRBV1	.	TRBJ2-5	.	CTSSQDWDPLEGMETQYF	TGCACCAGCAGCCAAGACTGGGACCCTCTAGAGGGGATGGAGACCCAGTACTTC
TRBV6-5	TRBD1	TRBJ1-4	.	CASSDRETNEKLFF	TGTGCCAGCAGTGACAGGGAAACTAATGAAAAACTGTTTTTT
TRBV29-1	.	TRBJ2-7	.	CSFSGNSYEQYF	TGCAGCTTCTCCGGGAACTCCTACGAGCAGTACTTC